There are many counts of the clone carrying this T cell receptor beta chain. With 1 base removed from V and 4 bases from J, the gap between germline ends came to 20 bases. Per germline, CDR1 LNHDA and CDR2 SQIVND (reference sequence). The CDR3 covers 18 residues. These data come from a study of blood T cell repertoires in COVID-19. Study-level background: Material from acute and convalescent COVID-19 was sourced from the United States, Italy and Spain. Sources were T cells, B-cell-depleted T cells, or PBMCs; the material itself was cDNA or gDNA.

Source study methods: Estimates of nucleated cell counts were drawn from the amplification of reference gene primers. Clones were sequenced by immunoSEQ multiplex PCR, and TCRdb holds only the in-frame ones, with some missing. The V and J calls and clone size were taken over from that table, and D and trimming were inferred from the DNA. The data show over 100,000 clones, 70% to 90% seen once. The rearrangement joins TRBV19 to TRBJ2-1; D is perhaps TRBD1 (5 bases). This sequence was found in a human donor in a cohort sampled during active COVID-19. Specimen: peripheral blood. The CDR3 DNA reads as TGTGCCAGTAGTATAGGTCTAGGGGAAACCTTATCTTACAATGAGCAGTTCTTC. Encoded protein: CASSIGLGETLSYNEQFF.